The 14 T cell receptor beta chains presented below share a single source sample, sequenced in a study of cytotoxic CD8 clonotypes in ibrutinib-treated CLL. Sequencing used immunoSEQ multiplex PCR; TCRdb keeps in-frame clones, though not all of them. The table lists tens of thousands of clones, roughly 50% of them singletons. The specimen comprised PBMCs, sampled after 24 months of ibrutinib treatment. These receptors were collected from a human donor with chronic lymphocytic leukemia.

The chain carries TRBV7-2 and TRBJ1-3; weak D call: TRBD1 (6 bases). The CDR3 extends over 16 amino acids. With 5 bases removed from V and 0 bases from J, the gap between germline ends came to 14 bases. From germline, CDR1 is SGHTA and CDR2 FQGNSA. Here the CDR3 DNA reads TGTGCCAGCAGCCAAGGGGACATTACCTCTGGAAACACCATATATTTT. Translation gives CASSQGDITSGNTIYF. The variable domain in full, with the rest retrieved from reference TRBV7-2 and TRBJ1-3, is GAGVSQSPSNKVTEKGKDVELRCDPISGHTALYWYRQSLGQGLEFLIYFQGNSAPDKSGLPSDRFSAERTGGSVSTLTIQRTQQEDSAVYLCASSQGDITSGNTIYFGEGSWLTVV.

The chain uses TRBV11-1 and TRBJ2-3, with unresolved D. Germline CDR1 is SGHAT and CDR2 is FQDESV (reference sequence). The CDR3 consists of 14 residues. V was shortened by 1 base and J by 0 bases, with 5 bases between the two germline ends. The DNA for the CDR3 is TGTGCCAGCAGCTTAGGGGCTAGCACAGATACGCAGTATTTT. Translation gives CASSLGASTDTQYF.

The gene calls are TRBV4-1 and TRBJ2-5; the D gene is possibly TRBD2 (5 bases). There are 14 residues in the CDR3. CDR1 is MGHRA, CDR2 YSYEKL, per germline. Trimming left V 4 bases short and J 6 bases short, with 15 bases between. The CDR3, as DNA: TGCGCCAGCAGCCCCTTACCGGGGATGAAGACCCAGTACTTC. Encoded protein: CASSPLPGMKTQYF.

The chain uses TRBV28 and TRBJ1-2, with 9 positions matching TRBD1. The junction had 10 bases not matched to a gene; V was cut back by 8 bases and J by 3 bases. The CDR3 has 15 amino acids. Germline loops: CDR1 MDHEN, CDR2 SYDVKM. The CDR3 reads CASSDGTGGYYGYTF. In nucleotides, the CDR3 is TGTGCCAGCTCTGACGGCACAGGGGGCTACTATGGCTACACCTTC.

This chain joins TRBV30 and TRBJ2-7; weak D call: TRBD2 (6 bases). Germline values: CDR1 GTSNPN, CDR2 SVGIG (reference sequence). Trimming shortened V by 4 bases and J by 3 bases, and 19 bases separated the two germline ends. The CDR3 loop spans 15 amino acids. The CDR3 DNA follows: TGTGCCTGGAAACCCCTGGGAGGCTCCTACTACGAGCAGTACTTC. Protein sequence: CAWKPLGGSYYEQYF.

The chain recombines TRBV10-3 with TRBJ2-7; the D gene could be TRBD1 or TRBD2 (5 bases each). V lost 10 bases and J lost 4, with 14 bases in between. This CDR3 has 12 amino acids. Looked up from germline, CDR1 is ENHRY and CDR2 is SYGVKD. The CDR3 loop reads CATGTSQYEQYF. In DNA form, the CDR3 reads TGTGCCACCGGGACGTCCCAGTACGAGCAGTACTTC.

This clone showed up just a few times. The gene calls are TRBV2 and TRBJ2-1; 12 positions agree with TRBD2. Losses at the gene ends were 6 bases for V and 6 bases for J; bases not matched to a gene: 15. The CDR3 has 18 amino acids. Germline CDR1 and CDR2: SNHLY and FYNNEI. The CDR3 DNA is TGTGCCAGCAGGGGACTAGCGGGCGGGGTCGGAGTGGGCAATGAGCAGTTCTTC. Translating it yields CASRGLAGGVGVGNEQFF.

The table lists this clone with a few counts. V is TRBV15 and J is TRBJ1-2, with 10 bases identical to TRBD1. CDR1 and CDR2 from the germline V gene are LNHNV and YYDKDF (reference sequence). V gave up 4 bases and J gave up 3 bases; unmatched junction bases: 5. The CDR3 consists of 15 residues. CDR3 protein: CATSKVGTGDYGYTF. CDR3 bases: TGTGCCACCAGCAAGGTCGGGACAGGGGACTATGGCTACACCTTC. Full variable domain (remainder filled in from reference TRBV15 and TRBJ1-2): DAMVIQNPRYQVTQFGKPVTLSCSQTLNHNVMYWYQQKSSQAPKLLFHYYDKDFNNEADTPDNFQSRRPNTSFCFLDIRSPGLGDTAMYLCATSKVGTGDYGYTFGSGTRLTVV.

The chain links TRBV7-6 to TRBJ1-1, with a tentative D call TRBD1 (5 bases). Germline CDR1 and CDR2: SGHVS and FNYEAQ. Deletions cut 2 bases from V and 5 bases from J, with 15 bases between. The CDR3 sequence is 15 residues long. In DNA, the CDR3 is TGTGCCAGCAGCTTACCGCAGGGCGCACCGACTGAAGCTTTCTTT. Translation gives CASSLPQGAPTEAFF.

The chain links TRBV6-5 to TRBJ2-2; no clear D. This CDR3 contains 11 residues. With 8 bases removed from V and 4 bases from J, the gap between germline ends came to 5 bases. Germline CDR1 and CDR2: MNHEY and SVGAGI. The CDR3 sequence is CASRSTGELFF. The DNA for the CDR3 is TGTGCCAGCCGGAGCACCGGGGAGCTGTTTTTT.

In its sample, this clone was seen a few times. The chain is built from TRBV6-5 and TRBJ1-1; maybe TRBD1 (5 bases). The CDR3 has 15 amino acids. V dropped 0 bases and J dropped 1 base, with 9 bases sitting between them. CDR1 and CDR2 from the germline V gene are MNHEY and SVGAGI. This chain's CDR3 is CASSYSPGGNTEAFF. The CDR3 DNA sequence: TGTGCCAGCAGTTACTCCCCCGGGGGGAACACTGAAGCTTTCTTT.

V gene TRBV19 combines with J gene TRBJ2-5; possible D gene TRBD2, 7 bases. The CDR3 loop spans 14 amino acids. Germline V lookup: CDR1 LNHDA, CDR2 SQIVND (reference sequence). V lost 3 bases, J lost 2 bases, and 10 bases lay in between. CDR3 DNA sequence: TGTGCCAGTAGTATTCGGGGGGCTCAAGAGACCCAGTACTTC. This sequence encodes CASSIRGAQETQYF.

The gene calls are TRBV18 and TRBJ2-1; weak D call: TRBD2 (6 bases). Germline V gene data show CDR1 as KGHSH and CDR2 as LQKENI. CDR3 length: 17 residues. Deletions cut 2 bases from V and 7 bases from J, with 21 bases between. The CDR3 protein is CASSPLGGGSRWNEQFF. CDR3 nucleotides: TGTGCCAGCTCACCATTAGGTGGAGGGTCCCGTTGGAATGAGCAGTTCTTC. Drawing the rest from reference TRBV18 and TRBJ2-1, the complete variable domain is NAGVMQNPRHLVRRRGQEARLRCSPMKGHSHVYWYRQLPEEGLKFMVYLQKENIIDESGMPKERFSAEFPKEGPSILRIQQVVRGDSAAYFCASSPLGGGSRWNEQFFGPGTRLTVL.

The chain recombines TRBV7-2 with TRBJ2-1; TRBD2 aligns across 12 bases. V shed 1 base and J 16 bases; nucleotides not matched to a gene: 5. This CDR3 has 13 amino acids. Germline V gene sequence: CDR1 SGHTA, CDR2 FQGNSA. CDR3: CASSLGLAGGRFF. In nucleotides, the CDR3 is TGTGCCAGCAGCTTAGGGCTAGCGGGAGGGCGATTCTTC.